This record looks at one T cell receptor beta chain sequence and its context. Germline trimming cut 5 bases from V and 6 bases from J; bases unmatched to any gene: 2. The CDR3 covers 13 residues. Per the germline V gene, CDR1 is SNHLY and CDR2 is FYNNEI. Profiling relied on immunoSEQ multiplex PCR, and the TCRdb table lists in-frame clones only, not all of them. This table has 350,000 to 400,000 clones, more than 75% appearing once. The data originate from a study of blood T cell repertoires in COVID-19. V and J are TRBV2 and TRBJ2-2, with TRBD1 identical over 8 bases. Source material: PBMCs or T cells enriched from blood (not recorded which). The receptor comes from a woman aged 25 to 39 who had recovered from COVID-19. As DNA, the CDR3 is TGTGCCAGCAGTAAGACAGGGGCCGGGGAGCTGTTTTTT. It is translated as CASSKTGAGELFF.